This T cell receptor beta chain emerged from a study of PD-1 blockade in classical Hodgkin lymphoma. Details on this clone: The antigen remains undetermined.

Study-level findings and limits: Exclusion applied to patients who initiated nivolumab less than 1 year following ASCT. Only CD4+ TCR diversity, not CD8+, had risen significantly by C4D1.

Generated by immunoSEQ multiplex PCR, the TCRdb table keeps only in-frame clones and is missing some. The profile shows some 5,000 clones, roughly 65% of them singletons. The time point here: cycle 4 day 1 (C4D1), after 5 to 7 weeks of nivolumab. No patient escaped relapse after autologous stem cell transplantation, and brentuximab vedotin exposure varied. Magnetic negative selection was used to purify CD8+ T cells from thawed PBMCs. The CDR3 contains 16 residues. Germline V gene data show CDR1 as GTSNPN and CDR2 as SVGIG (reference sequence). The junction had 12 bases not matched to a gene; V was cut back by 3 bases and J by 4 bases.

The TCR was taken from a human donor with classical Hodgkin lymphoma. This specimen was CD8+ T cells from blood, taken before the fourth cycle of nivolumab. The V call is TRBV30, the J call TRBJ1-2, with 9 bases identical to TRBD1. Here the CDR3 reads CAWRIGTGLLGYGYTF. As DNA, the CDR3 is TGTGCCTGGAGAATCGGGACAGGGCTGCTAGGCTATGGCTACACCTTC.